Following are 25 T cell receptor beta chains from one sample sequenced in a study of T cell responses to AZD1222 COVID-19 vaccine. Produced via immunoSEQ multiplex PCR; TCRdb's table is partial and in-frame only. This sample yields about 110,000 clones, of which less than 95% are seen a single time; 6.5% to 10% belongs to the top ten. The source material was peripheral blood, sampled 28 days after the second AZD1222 dose. The receptors here all came from an adult who received the AZD1222 COVID-19 vaccine.

The rearrangement uses TRBV7-2 and TRBJ2-2; no clear D gene. Germline V gene data show CDR1 as SGHTA and CDR2 as FQGNSA. V lost 4 bases and J lost 0, with 3 bases in between. The CDR3 loop spans 13 amino acids. CDR3 region: CASSSANTGELFF. The CDR3 bases are TGTGCCAGCAGCTCTGCGAACACCGGGGAGCTGTTTTTT.

The V gene is TRBV30, the J gene TRBJ2-2; D may be TRBD2 (5 bases). Germline loops: CDR1 GTSNPN, CDR2 SVGIG (reference sequence). V lost 4 bases, J lost 3 bases, and 24 bases lay in between. This CDR3 region has 18 residues. For the CDR3, the DNA is TGTGCCTGGACGCCAGTGGCGGGCCTAATGGCTTACACCGGGGAGCTGTTTTTT. Encoded protein: CAWTPVAGLMAYTGELFF.

V is TRBV7-2 and J is TRBJ1-2; possible D gene TRBD1, 6 bases. Trimming shortened V by 5 bases and J by 7 bases, and 20 bases separated the two germline ends. In germline, CDR1 is SGHTA, CDR2 FQGNSA. The CDR3 sequence is 15 residues long. Here the CDR3 reads CASSPRGQARSGYTF. CDR3 in DNA: TGTGCCAGCAGCCCTCGGGGGCAGGCACGGTCTGGCTACACCTTC.

The CDR3 loop reads CASSVGTDDYEQYF. Here the CDR3 DNA reads TGTGCCAGCAGCGTAGGGACAGACGACTACGAGCAGTACTTC. The rearrangement links TRBV9 to TRBJ2-7; possibly TRBD1 for D (6 bases). Looked up from germline, CDR1 is SGDLS and CDR2 is YYNGEE. Trimming removed 0 bases from V and 3 bases from J, with 10 bases in between. The CDR3 is 14 residues long.

The chain is built from TRBV14 and TRBJ1-6, with 7 nucleotides matching TRBD1. Germline V gene lookup returns CDR1 SGHDN and CDR2 FVKESK. This CDR3 is 16 amino acids long. The V gene end was trimmed by 2 bases and the J gene end by 6 bases; junction bases not matched to a gene: 7. The CDR3 protein is CASSQRRQGGNSPLHF. The CDR3 DNA reads as TGTGCCAGCAGCCAACGGCGACAGGGAGGTAATTCACCCCTCCACTTT.

The chain recombines TRBV7-3 with TRBJ1-1, with D hard to call. The CDR3 is 16 amino acids. V gave up 1 base and J gave up 1 base, with 13 bases separating them. Germline values: CDR1 SGHTA, CDR2 FQGTGA. For the CDR3, the DNA is TGTGCCAGCAGCTTAAGTATTTTGCAGCAGAACACTGAAGCTTTCTTT. Translation gives CASSLSILQQNTEAFF.

This clone was recorded a few times. V usage is TRBV5-1 and J usage is TRBJ2-5; 8 bases match TRBD2. The CDR3 totals 15 residues. V lost 4 bases to trimming and J lost 1 base; unmatched junction nucleotides: 6. Germline CDR1 is SGHRS and CDR2 is YFSETQ. CDR3 in amino acids: CASSARGVTQETQYF. CDR3 nucleotide sequence: TGCGCCAGCAGCGCGCGGGGGGTCACCCAAGAGACCCAGTACTTC.

The rearrangement joins TRBV19 to TRBJ1-1; D call uncertain. Germline values: CDR1 LNHDA, CDR2 SQIVND (reference sequence). The V end was cut by 4 bases, the J end by 5 bases, with 14 bases between. This CDR3 is 14 amino acids long. CDR3 nucleotide sequence: TGTGCCAGTAGTACCCGATTAGGACGGACTGAAGCTTTCTTT. As protein: CASSTRLGRTEAFF.

This clone was recorded only once. The V and J genes are TRBV12-3 or TRBV12-4 and TRBJ1-1; D uncertain. The length of the CDR3 is 13 residues. V lost 7 bases and J lost 1, with 10 bases in between. The CDR3 sequence is CASINTRNTEAFF. CDR3 sequence (DNA): TGTGCCAGCATTAACACTAGGAACACTGAAGCTTTCTTT.

The chain carries TRBV5-1 and TRBJ1-1, with D perhaps TRBD1 (6 bases). CDR1 and CDR2 (germline): SGHRS, YFSETQ. The CDR3 has 15 residues. V was cut by 0 bases and J by 2 bases, with 11 bases left in between. The CDR3 sequence: CASSLVPGANTEAFF. In DNA, the CDR3 is TGCGCCAGCAGCTTGGTTCCGGGGGCTAACACTGAAGCTTTCTTT. Together with reference TRBV5-1 and TRBJ1-1, the CDR3 gives the full variable domain: KAGVTQTPRYLIKTRGQQVTLSCSPISGHRSVSWYQQTPGQGLQFLFEYFSETQRNKGNFPGRFSGRQFSNSRSEMNVSTLELGDSALYLCASSLVPGANTEAFFGQGTRLTVV.

The gene calls are TRBV6-5 and TRBJ1-3; no definite D call. CDR1 is MNHEY and CDR2 is SVGAGI in the germline V gene. The ends were cut back, 8 bases at V and 0 bases at J, with 14 bases in the middle. There are 15 residues in the CDR3. This CDR3 is CASEHRENSGNTIYF. CDR3 coding DNA: TGTGCCAGCGAGCATAGGGAAAACTCTGGAAACACCATATATTTT.

V and J are TRBV7-2 and TRBJ2-7; 7 nucleotides match TRBD2. This CDR3 spans 15 amino acids. The V segment lost 4 bases and the J segment 3 bases; nucleotides outside the gene matches: 9. CDR1 and CDR2 from the germline V gene are SGHTA and FQGNSA. DNA for the CDR3: TGTGCCAGCAGCTACACGGGACTATTAGACTACGAGCAGTACTTC. Protein: CASSYTGLLDYEQYF. Full variable domain (outside the CDR3, taken from reference TRBV7-2 and TRBJ2-7): GAGVSQSPSNKVTEKGKDVELRCDPISGHTALYWYRQSLGQGLEFLIYFQGNSAPDKSGLPSDRFSAERTGGSVSTLTIQRTQQEDSAVYLCASSYTGLLDYEQYFGPGTRLTVT.

V and J are TRBV7-3 and TRBJ2-3, with D perhaps matching TRBD1 or TRBD2 (5 bases each). Germline values: CDR1 SGHTA, CDR2 FQGTGA. Trimming cost V 2 bases and J 5 bases, with 11 bases left between them. The CDR3 is 14 residues long. The CDR3 nucleotides are TGTGCCAGCAGCTTATGGGGGTTTGGAGATACGCAGTATTTT. It specifies CASSLWGFGDTQYF. Complete variable domain (other parts from reference TRBV7-3 and TRBJ2-3): GAGVSQTPSNKVTEKGKYVELRCDPISGHTALYWYRQSLGQGPEFLIYFQGTGAADDSGLPNDRFFAVRPEGSVSTLKIQRTERGDSAVYLCASSLWGFGDTQYFGPGTRLTVL.

J is TRBJ2-7 and V is TRBV3-1 (or the pseudogene TRBV3-2), with a tentative D call TRBD1 (5 bases). There are 16 residues in the CDR3. Looked up from germline, CDR1 is LGHDT and CDR2 is YNNKEL (reference sequence). Trimming shortened V by 6 bases and J by 2 bases, and 20 bases separated the two germline ends. The CDR3 DNA reads as TGTGCCAGCAGTCTTAGGCCCCAACAGGATACCTACGAGCAGTACTTC. Its protein is CASSLRPQQDTYEQYF.

The chain recombines TRBV30 with TRBJ2-1, with D hard to call. The CDR3 is made up of 12 amino acids. V was clipped by 3 bases and J by 11 bases, with 14 bases between them. The germline V gene encodes CDR1 GTSNPN and CDR2 SVGIG (reference sequence). This chain's CDR3 is CAWSETETKQFF. For the CDR3, the DNA is TGTGCCTGGAGCGAAACAGAAACAAAGCAGTTCTTC.

This chain connects TRBV29-1 to TRBJ1-1; D gene ambiguous. CDR1 is SQVTM and CDR2 is ANQGSEA in the germline V gene. V was pared by 6 bases and J by 4 bases, with 15 bases between. There are 13 residues in the CDR3. CDR3 coding DNA: TGCAGCGTGAGCTCGGGGATGGGCACTGAAGCTTTCTTT. It specifies CSVSSGMGTEAFF.

The genes are TRBV11-2 and TRBJ2-1; D is perhaps TRBD2 (5 bases). The V end lost 1 base, the J end lost 2 bases, and 6 bases lay between the germline ends. The CDR3 covers 14 residues. CDR1 is SGHAT and CDR2 is FQNNGV in the germline V gene. The CDR3, as DNA: TGTGCCAGCAGCTTAGCGGGAACCTACAATGAGCAGTTCTTC. It specifies CASSLAGTYNEQFF.

This sequence joins TRBV10-3 and TRBJ2-7; the D call may be TRBD1 or TRBD2 (7 bases each). CDR1 is ENHRY, CDR2 SYGVKD, per germline. Between the trimmed V and J ends, which lost 10 bases and 2 bases, there was a span of 15 bases. This CDR3 has 13 amino acids. The DNA of the CDR3 is TGTGCCACGCAGGGGGGGGGCCCCTACGAGCAGTACTTC. This gives the protein CATQGGGPYEQYF.

The chain uses TRBV4-2 and TRBJ2-3; perhaps TRBD2 as D (7 bases). Germline CDR1 reads LGHNA; CDR2 reads YNFKEQ. The CDR3 sequence is 16 residues long. V was trimmed by 0 bases and J by 4 bases, leaving 14 bases between them. The CDR3 coding sequence is TGTGCCAGCAGCCAAGAAGACGGGGGGCCCGCAGATACGCAGTATTTT. It specifies CASSQEDGGPADTQYF.

V and J are TRBV5-1 and TRBJ1-1, with TRBD1 matching over 7 bases. After removal of 0 bases from V and 8 bases from J, the junction contained 7 bases not matched to a gene. CDR3 length: 14 residues. From germline, CDR1 is SGHRS and CDR2 YFSETQ. CDR3 sequence: CASSLGETGTEAFF. For the CDR3, the DNA is TGCGCCAGCAGCTTGGGCGAGACAGGGACCGAAGCTTTCTTT.

The rearrangement joins TRBV4-3 to TRBJ2-5; D unclear. The CDR3 covers 15 residues. V was trimmed by 0 bases and J by 1 base, leaving 9 bases between them. Germline V gene lookup returns CDR1 LGHNA and CDR2 YSLEER. The CDR3 sequence is CASSQDRARQETQYF. The CDR3 bases are TGCGCCAGCAGCCAAGATCGGGCACGCCAAGAGACCCAGTACTTC.

V gene TRBV14 combines with J gene TRBJ1-6; TRBD1 might be the D (6 bases). The CDR3 is 14 amino acids. Per germline, CDR1 SGHDN and CDR2 FVKESK. V shed 0 bases and J shed 17 bases, with 17 bases lying between them. The DNA for the CDR3 is TGTGCCAGCAGCCAAGACTCGACAGGCCTTGAGGTCCACTTT. The encoded protein is CASSQDSTGLEVHF.

The chain links TRBV5-1 to TRBJ2-3; D remains ambiguous. V shed 3 bases and J shed 12 bases, with 17 bases lying between them. The CDR3 extends over 13 amino acids. Germline assignment: CDR1 SGHRS and CDR2 YFSETQ. The CDR3 reads CASSWTPASPQYF. In DNA form, the CDR3 reads TGCGCCAGCAGCTGGACCCCGGCCTCCCCCCAGTATTTT.

This clone was observed a single time. The V and J genes are TRBV9 and TRBJ2-3; TRBD2 agrees at 11 bases. Germline V CDR1 and CDR2: SGDLS, YYNGEE. Losses at the gene ends were 2 bases for V and 3 bases for J; bases not matched to a gene: 5. The CDR3 has 16 amino acids. The CDR3 bases are TGTGCCAGCAGCGTTCTAGCGGGGGGCTATACAGATACGCAGTATTTT. Residues: CASSVLAGGYTDTQYF.

This clone showed up just once. The V call is TRBV18, the J call TRBJ1-4, with D hard to call. V shed 2 bases and J shed 0 bases, with 10 bases lying between them. The CDR3 is 16 amino acids. Germline CDR1 is KGHSH and CDR2 is LQKENI. CDR3 nucleotides: TGTGCCAGCTCACCATTGGTGGGAGCAACTAATGAAAAACTGTTTTTT. This sequence encodes CASSPLVGATNEKLFF.